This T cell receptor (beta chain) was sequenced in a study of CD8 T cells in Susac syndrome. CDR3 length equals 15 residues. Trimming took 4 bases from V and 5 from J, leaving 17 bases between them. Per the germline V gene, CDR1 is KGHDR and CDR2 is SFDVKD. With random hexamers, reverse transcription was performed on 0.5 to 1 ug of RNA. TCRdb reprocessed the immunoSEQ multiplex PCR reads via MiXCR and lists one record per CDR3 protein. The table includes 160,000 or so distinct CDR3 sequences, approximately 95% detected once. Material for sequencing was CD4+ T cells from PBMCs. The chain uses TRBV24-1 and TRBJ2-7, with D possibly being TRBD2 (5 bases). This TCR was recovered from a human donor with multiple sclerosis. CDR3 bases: TGTGCCACCAGTGACCGCGGGCGACGTAAAGACGAGCAGTACTTC. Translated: CATSDRGRRKDEQYF.